A selection of T cell receptor beta chains follows, all from one sample in a study of cytomegalovirus exposure and HLA in healthy donors. Assay used: immunoSEQ multiplex PCR; TCRdb lists only in-frame clones, some missing. Of about 200,000 clones in the sample, around 77% were seen once. The source material was PBMCs. The receptor source for this set is a man aged 30 to 39 in good health and CMV-seronegative. The CDR3 runs from the conserved cysteine through the conserved F or W. A D gene is named only where the DNA matches it firmly. The listing skips clone size in some rows; elsewhere it reads once, few, many or a size class.

NA,TRBJ2-7,NA,TRBV7-8,TGTGCCAGCAGCACCGGTACCTACGAGCAGTACTTC,CASSTGTYEQYF
NA,TRBJ2-6,NA,TRBV7-8,TGTGCCAGCAGCCCCTATCTTGGGGCGGACGGGGCCAACGTCCTGACTTTC,CASSPYLGADGANVLTF
TRBD2,TRBJ2-5,NA,TRBV5-1,TGCGCCAGCAGCTTGGGGGGACTAGCGGGAGAAGAGACCCAGTACTTC,CASSLGGLAGEETQYF
TRBD2,TRBJ2-7,NA,TRBV7-9,TGTGCCAGCAGCCAAGGGACTAGCGGGCTCTCCTACGAGCAGTACTTC,CASSQGTSGLSYEQYF
NA,TRBJ2-1,few,TRBV19,TGTGCCAGTAGTTTCTTAGCGAATGAGCAGTTCTTC,CASSFLANEQFF
NA,TRBJ2-7,NA,TRBV9,TGTGCCAGCAGCGTAGGAGTGAGTACGGAGCAGTACTTC,CASSVGVSTEQYF
NA,TRBJ2-7,once,TRBV11-2,TGTGCCAGCAGCGATGACAGTACCTACGAGCAGTACTTC,CASSDDSTYEQYF
TRBD2,TRBJ2-7,few,TRBV7-2,TGTGCCAGCAGCTTGAGGAGGACTAGCGGGAGAGGCCACGAGCAGTACTTC,CASSLRRTSGRGHEQYF
NA,TRBJ2-1,NA,TRBV2,TGTGCCAGCATCCGGACAGATAATGAGCAGTTCTTC,CASIRTDNEQFF
NA,TRBJ1-5,once,TRBV28,TGTGCCAGCAGTGTTGCATCGGGAAATAGCAATCAGCCCCAGCATTTT,CASSVASGNSNQPQHF
NA,TRBJ1-2,NA,TRBV10-3,TGTGCCATCACCCAACGGGGTGGCAGTCGGTATGGCTACACCTTC,CAITQRGGSRYGYTF
TRBD1,TRBJ1-2,NA,TRBV7-8,TGTGCCAGCAGCCTGGACAGGGGGCGGCGGGATGGCTACACCTTC,CASSLDRGRRDGYTF
NA,TRBJ2-7,NA,TRBV28,TGTGCCAGCAGTAAACTAAGATACGAGCAGTACTTC,CASSKLRYEQYF
NA,TRBJ2-5,NA,TRBV5-4,TGTGCCAGCAGCCCGCCAGGCAGCCAAGAGACCCAGTACTTC,CASSPPGSQETQYF
NA,TRBJ2-1,NA,TRBV28,TGTGCCAGCAGTTCCGGGAGCTCCTACAATGAGCAGTTCTTC,CASSSGSSYNEQFF
NA,TRBJ2-3,NA,TRBV5-4,TGTGCCAGCAGCCGTAGCACAGATACGCAGTATTTT,CASSRSTDTQYF
TRBD2,TRBJ2-1,NA,TRBV5-5,TGTGCCAGCAGTTCGCCGGGACTAGCCTCCAATGAGCAGTTCTTC,CASSSPGLASNEQFF
NA,TRBJ2-7,NA,TRBV28,TGTGCCAGCAGCCTATCCTCGACCGGGTCGTACTACGAGCAGTACTTC,CASSLSSTGSYYEQYF
NA,TRBJ2-3,NA,TRBV5-1,TGCGCCAGCAGCTTGTGGGTCACAGGGTCCACAGATACGCAGTATTTT,CASSLWVTGSTDTQYF
TRBD2,TRBJ2-1,NA,TRBV27,TGTGCCAGCAGTTTTTCTAGCGGGAGGGATGAGCAGTTCTTC,CASSFSSGRDEQFF
NA,TRBJ1-4,NA,TRBV5-1,TGCGCCAGCACCTTCCGACACCCAACTAATGAAAAACTGTTTTTT,CASTFRHPTNEKLFF
NA,TRBJ2-7,NA,TRBV11-2,TGTGCCAGCAGCCCACAGGGGAGGGAGCAGTACTTC,CASSPQGREQYF
TRBD2,TRBJ2-7,NA,TRBV7-6,TGTGCCAGCAGCCACACAAGCGGGAGAATCTCCTACGAGCAGTACTTC,CASSHTSGRISYEQYF
NA,TRBJ2-3,NA,TRBV10-1,TGCGCCAGCAGTGACGCAGATACGCAGTATTTT,CASSDADTQYF
TRBD1,TRBJ1-1,NA,TRBV9,TGTGCCAGCAGCGTCTACCCAGGGGGTAACACTGAAGCTTTCTTT,CASSVYPGGNTEAFF
TRBD1,TRBJ1-1,NA,TRBV5-1,TGCGCCAGCAGCCAGACCGGGACAGCAAAGGCTTTCTTT,CASSQTGTAKAFF
TRBD1,TRBJ2-2,NA,TRBV19,TGTGCCAGTAGTACGGGACAGGGGAGGGACACCGGGGAGCTGTTTTTT,CASSTGQGRDTGELFF
TRBD2,TRBJ2-7,NA,TRBV2,TGTGCCAGCAGCAGACTAGCGGGAGGGTACGAGCAGTACTTC,CASSRLAGGYEQYF
NA,TRBJ1-2,NA,TRBV29-1,TGCAGCGTCCGGGACACCTATGGCTACACCTTC,CSVRDTYGYTF
TRBD1,TRBJ2-5,NA,TRBV5-4,TGTGCCAGCAGCTTGGGACAGGGGTCGTCATTTTTGGAGACCCAGTACTTC,CASSLGQGSSFLETQYF
NA,TRBJ1-5,NA,TRBV4-1,TGCGCCAGCAGCCAAGTCCCCAGGGTGGATCAGCCCCAGCATTTT,CASSQVPRVDQPQHF
TRBD1,TRBJ2-7,NA,TRBV19,TGTGCCAGTACCGGGACAGGTCCTACCTACGAGCAGTACTTC,CASTGTGPTYEQYF
TRBD1,TRBJ1-5,NA,TRBV19,TGTGCCAGTAGTGGCCCAGGGGGGCCCCAGCATTTT,CASSGPGGPQHF
TRBD1,TRBJ1-4,NA,TRBV6-6,TGTGCCAGCAGCTTACAGGGGATTCCTAATGAAAAACTGTTTTTT,CASSLQGIPNEKLFF
TRBD1,TRBJ1-2,NA,TRBV19,TGTGCCAGTAGTGCGACAGGGGGCAATGGCTACACCTTC,CASSATGGNGYTF
TRBD1,TRBJ1-2,NA,TRBV4-1,TGCGCCAGCAGCTACAGGGGTTCCAACTATGGCTACACCTTC,CASSYRGSNYGYTF
NA,TRBJ1-1,few,TRBV30,TGTGCCTGGAGTGTTTTGTATGAAGCTTTCTTT,CAWSVLYEAFF
NA,TRBJ2-1,NA,TRBV11-2,TGTGCCAGCAGCTTAGTAACTGGGCAGTTCTTC,CASSLVTGQFF
TRBD1,TRBJ1-2,NA,TRBV19,TGTGCCAGTGGTGGGACCCGGACAGGGGCGGAATATGGCTACACCTTC,CASGGTRTGAEYGYTF
NA,TRBJ2-3,NA,TRBV7-6,TGTGCCAGCAGCTTAGGAGGTACTAGCACAGATACGCAGTATTTT,CASSLGGTSTDTQYF
NA,TRBJ1-3,NA,TRBV15,TGTGCCACCAGCAGATCACGACAGGTCTCTGGAAACACCATATATTTT,CATSRSRQVSGNTIYF
NA,TRBJ2-3,once,TRBV18,TGTGCCAGCTCACCACGGCAGGGAGGCGCAGATACGCAGTATTTT,CASSPRQGGADTQYF
NA,TRBJ2-7,NA,TRBV2,TGTGCCAGCACGAGGGAACAGGGTGGGGAGCAGTACTTC,CASTREQGGEQYF